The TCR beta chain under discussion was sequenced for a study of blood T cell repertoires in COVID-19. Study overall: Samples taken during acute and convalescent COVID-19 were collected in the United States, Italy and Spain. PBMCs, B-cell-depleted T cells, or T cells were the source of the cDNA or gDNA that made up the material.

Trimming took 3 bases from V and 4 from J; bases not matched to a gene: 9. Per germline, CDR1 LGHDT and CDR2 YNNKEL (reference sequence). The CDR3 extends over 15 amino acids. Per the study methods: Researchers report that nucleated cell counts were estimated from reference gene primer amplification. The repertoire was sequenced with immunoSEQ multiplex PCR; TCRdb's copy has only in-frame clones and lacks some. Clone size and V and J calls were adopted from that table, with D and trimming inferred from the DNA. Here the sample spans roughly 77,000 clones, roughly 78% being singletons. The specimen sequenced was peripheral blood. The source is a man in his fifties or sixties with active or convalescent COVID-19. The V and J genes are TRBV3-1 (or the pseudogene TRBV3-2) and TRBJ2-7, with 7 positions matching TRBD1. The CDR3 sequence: CASSQFETGIYEQYF. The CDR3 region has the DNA TGTGCCAGCAGCCAGTTCGAGACAGGGATATACGAGCAGTACTTC.